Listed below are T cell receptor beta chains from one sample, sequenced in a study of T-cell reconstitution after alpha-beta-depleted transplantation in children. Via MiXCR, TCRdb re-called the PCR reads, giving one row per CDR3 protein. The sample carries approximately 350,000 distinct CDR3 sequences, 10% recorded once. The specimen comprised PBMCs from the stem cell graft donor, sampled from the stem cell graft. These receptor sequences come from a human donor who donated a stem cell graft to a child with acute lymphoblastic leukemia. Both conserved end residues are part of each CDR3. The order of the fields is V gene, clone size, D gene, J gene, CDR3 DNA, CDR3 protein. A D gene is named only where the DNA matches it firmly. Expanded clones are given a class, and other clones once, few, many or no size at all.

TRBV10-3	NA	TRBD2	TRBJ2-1	TGTGCCATCAGCGGGACTAGCGGGTTACTCAATGAGCAGTTCTTC	CAISGTSGLLNEQFF
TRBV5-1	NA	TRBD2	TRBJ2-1	TGCGCCAGCACCCGGGGGACTATCTACAATGAGCAGTTCTTC	CASTRGTIYNEQFF
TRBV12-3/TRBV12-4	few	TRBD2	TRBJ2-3	TGTGCCAGCAGTTTCCTTAGCGGGGGGGCGAATACGCAGTATTTT	CASSFLSGGANTQYF
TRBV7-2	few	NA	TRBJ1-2	TGTGCCAGCAGCTCCCTCGGGGGGTATGGCTACACCTTC	CASSSLGGYGYTF
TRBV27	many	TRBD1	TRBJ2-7	TGTGCCAGCAGTCGACAGGGTTCCGAGCAGTACTTC	CASSRQGSEQYF
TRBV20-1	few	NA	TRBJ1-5	TGCAGTGCTAGTCAAGGGGGTGGCAATCAGCCCCAGCATTTT	CSASQGGGNQPQHF
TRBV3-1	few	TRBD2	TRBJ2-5	TGTGCCAGCAGCCTCCCGGGACTAGAAGAGACCCAGTACTTC	CASSLPGLEETQYF
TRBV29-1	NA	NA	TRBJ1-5	TGCAGCGTTGTGGTGGGAATAGGTCAGCCCCAGCATTTT	CSVVVGIGQPQHF
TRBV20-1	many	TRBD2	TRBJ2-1	TGCAGTGCGAGACTAGCGGCCTATGAGCAGTTCTTC	CSARLAAYEQFF
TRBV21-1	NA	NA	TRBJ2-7	TGTGCCAGCATCCAACGGACTAGCGGGAATTACGAGCAGTACTTC	CASIQRTSGNYEQYF
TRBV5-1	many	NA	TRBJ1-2	TGCGCCAGCAGCTTGGCCGCGACCTATGGCTACACCTTC	CASSLAATYGYTF
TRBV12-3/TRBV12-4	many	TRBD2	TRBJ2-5	TGTGCCAGCAAAGCGGGAGTGGAGACCCAGTACTTC	CASKAGVETQYF
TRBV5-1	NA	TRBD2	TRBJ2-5	TGCGCCAGCAGCATTAGCGGGACCGCAGAGACCCAGTACTTC	CASSISGTAETQYF
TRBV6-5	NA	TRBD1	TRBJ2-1	TGTGCCAGCAGTTGGGACAGGGGGCGTAACAATGAGCAGTTCTTC	CASSWDRGRNNEQFF
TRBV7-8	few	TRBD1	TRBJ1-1	TGTGCCAGCAGCTTAGCGGGGACAGGGGGACCTGAAGCTTTCTTT	CASSLAGTGGPEAFF
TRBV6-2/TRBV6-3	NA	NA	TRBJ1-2	TGTGCCAGCAGTTACTCGGTGTCTGCTGGCTACACCTTC	CASSYSVSAGYTF
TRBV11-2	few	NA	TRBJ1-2	TGTGCCAGTTCGGACGGCATCTATGGCTACACCTTC	CASSDGIYGYTF
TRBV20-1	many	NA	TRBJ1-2	TGCAGTGCCACAGGGCCCTATGGCTACACCTTC	CSATGPYGYTF
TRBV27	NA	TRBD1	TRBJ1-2	TGTGCCAGCAGTGCCCGACAGGGGGGGAACTATGGCTGCACCTTC	CASSARQGGNYGCTF
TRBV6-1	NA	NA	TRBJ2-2	TGTGCCAGCAGGCATCAGTGGGGGTTGCCCCCGAACACCGGGGAGCTGTTTTTT	CASRHQWGLPPNTGELFF
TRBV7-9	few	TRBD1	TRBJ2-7	TGTGCCAGCAGCTTAACAGGACAGGGAACCTACGAGCAGTACTTC	CASSLTGQGTYEQYF
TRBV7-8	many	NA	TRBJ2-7	TGTGCCAGCAGCTTAGAACAGGGAGTCTACGAGCAGTACTTC	CASSLEQGVYEQYF
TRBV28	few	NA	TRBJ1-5	TGTGCCAGCAGTTTTCCCGTTACAGGCCGCAATCAGCCCCAGCATTTT	CASSFPVTGRNQPQHF
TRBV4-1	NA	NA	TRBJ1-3	TGCGCCAGCAGCCAACAAGGACAGTGGCGCTCTGGAAACACCATATATTTT	CASSQQGQWRSGNTIYF
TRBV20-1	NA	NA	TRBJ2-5	TGCAGTGCCCCACCCGTCCTTACGGGGGAGACCCAGTACTTC	CSAPPVLTGETQYF
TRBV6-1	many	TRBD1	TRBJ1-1	TGTGCCAGCAGCTTCAGCAGGGGGCGAGGAAACACTGAAGCTTTCTTT	CASSFSRGRGNTEAFF
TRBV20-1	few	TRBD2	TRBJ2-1	TGCAGTGCTAGCCGGGAGGGCCGTGACAATGAGCAGTTCTTC	CSASREGRDNEQFF
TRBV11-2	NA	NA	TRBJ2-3	TGTGCCAGCAGCTTAATTTACTCTCGGGGAGTTAATACAGATACGCAGTATTTT	CASSLIYSRGVNTDTQYF
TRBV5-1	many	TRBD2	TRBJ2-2	TGCGCCAGCAGCCCTAGCGGGCGGAACACCGGGGAGCTGTTTTTT	CASSPSGRNTGELFF
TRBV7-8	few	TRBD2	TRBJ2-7	TGTGCCAGCAGCCGCCTCTCCGGGACTAGTATTCCCTACGAGCAGTACTTC	CASSRLSGTSIPYEQYF
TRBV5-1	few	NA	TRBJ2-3	TGCGCCAGCAGCTCAACAAAGCGACTATTAGCAACAGATACGCAGTATTTT	CASSSTKRLLATDTQYF
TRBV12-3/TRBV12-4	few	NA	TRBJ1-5	TGTGCCAGCAGTTGGGGGGGGGCCCAGCATTTT	CASSWGGAQHF
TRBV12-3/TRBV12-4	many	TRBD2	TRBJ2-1	TGTGCCAGCAGTTCAAGAGGACTAGCAGGATACAATGAGCAGTTCTTC	CASSSRGLAGYNEQFF
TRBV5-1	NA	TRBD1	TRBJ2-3	TGCGCCAGCAGCTTGGAGTCGACAGGGGTAGATACGCAGTATTTT	CASSLESTGVDTQYF
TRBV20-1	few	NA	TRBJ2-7	TGCAGTGCTCGGCAGGACTACGAGCAGTACTTC	CSARQDYEQYF
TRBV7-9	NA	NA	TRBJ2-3	TGTGCCAGCAGCTCGGCAGGGCAAGATACGCAGTATTTT	CASSSAGQDTQYF
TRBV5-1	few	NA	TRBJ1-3	TGCGCCAGCAGCTTGGTCGGGGTTCCTGGAAACACCATATATTTT	CASSLVGVPGNTIYF
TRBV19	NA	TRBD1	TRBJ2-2	TGTGCCAGTAGGAGGGACAGGTCTCTATGGGACACCGGGGAGCTGTTTTTT	CASRRDRSLWDTGELFF
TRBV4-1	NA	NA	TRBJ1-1	TGCGCCAGCAGCCAAGATTCGGGGGGATGGACTGAAGCTTTCTTT	CASSQDSGGWTEAFF
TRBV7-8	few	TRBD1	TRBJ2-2	TGTGCCAGCAGCTTATTCGAGGGGGCAATCACCGGGGAGCTGTTTTTT	CASSLFEGAITGELFF